This T cell receptor (beta chain) was captured by sequencing in a study of blood T cell repertoires in COVID-19 (dated by TCRdb to the early 2020s). In the study overall: The collaborator samples originated in the United States, Italy and Spain and spanned the acute and convalescent phases of COVID-19. The dataset comprised deeply sampled blood TCRbeta repertoires from subjects exposed to, actively infected with, or recovered from COVID-19. The samples were drawn from two sources: the first 160 participants of the ongoing ImmuneRACE study, and 1,200 or so subjects contributed by 6 global collaborators. The prospective study material was composed of cDNA or gDNA derived from T cells, B-cell-depleted T cells, or PBMCs. Sample metadata almost always included a de-identified subject ID, COVID-19 status, age in years and sex. Where available, HLA class I and class II types were obtained from metadata supplied by the sample provider rather than from assay-based typing. The repertoires were released in a freely available public database intended as a resource for research on the immune response to SARS-CoV-2.

Whole blood was collected in K2EDTA tubes by collaborating institutions according to the institutions' own protocols. For TCRbeta analysis, collaborators shipped samples in one of three forms: frozen whole blood, isolated PBMCs, or DNA extracted from either of those sample types. Overall study outcomes, separate from this receptor: How much clinical and demographic metadata was included differed by source and by participant, and the metadata was provided uncurated.

TCRbeta CDR3 regions were amplified from genomic DNA by means of the immunoSEQ Assay, a bias-controlled multiplex PCR. The study's own analysis went as follows. The number of nucleated cells in each sample was estimated from the amplification of reference gene primers within the assay. Sequence reads were collapsed and filtered to measure the absolute abundance of every unique TCRbeta CDR3 rearrangement. Productive Simpson clonality was computed per sample as the square root of Simpson's diversity index over productive rearrangements. TCRdb stores this immuneACCESS table with in-frame sequences only. Part of the clones is absent; in the studies checked, under half of the shortfall reflects unresolved V genes, and no reason is known for the rest. Clone size and the V and J calls come from that table; the DNA yielded D and trimming. The sample includes 70,000 to 90,000 clones, with approximately 82% observed a single time. The ten biggest clones cover roughly 20% of the sample.

As concerns this clone: Its cognate antigen has yet to be identified. Base quality data are lacking; no much larger clone is found one base away.

This clonotype was obtained from an elderly woman with acute or convalescent COVID-19. Sequencing used peripheral blood.

The nucleotide sequence reads TGTGCCAGCAGTTACAGGGGGAACACTGAAGCTTTCTTT. The resulting protein is CASSYRGNTEAFF. The chain joins TRBV2 to TRBJ1-1; 7 nucleotides in the junction match TRBD1. CDR1 SNHLY and CDR2 FYNNEI are derived from the germline V gene. Compared with germline, V lacks 5 bases and J lacks 1 base; bases without a gene match: 1. From its cysteine to its phenylalanine, the CDR3 spans 13 amino acids. Just the 39-base CDR3 DNA is kept, in frame starting at base 1.